This T cell receptor (beta chain) was captured by sequencing in a study of cytomegalovirus exposure and HLA in healthy donors. It was with 60 Vbeta and 13 Jbeta primers that the PCR ran. The assay was immunoSEQ multiplex PCR, and TCRdb's table has in-frame clones only and misses some. This sample has about 170,000 clones, with 60% to 85% found just once. From germline, CDR1 is SNHLY and CDR2 FYNNEI. Losses at the gene ends were 4 bases for V and 10 bases for J; bases not matched to a gene: 4. This CDR3 spans 14 amino acids. The sequence came from a woman in her forties or fifties in good health and CMV-seropositive. The sequenced sample was PBMCs. V gene TRBV2 combines with J gene TRBJ1-6, with 10 bases aligning to TRBD1. The CDR3 coding sequence is TGTGCCAGCAGTGGGGACAGGGGAGGATCACCCCTCCACTTT. Its translation is CASSGDRGGSPLHF.